One and the same sample provided the 19 T cell receptor beta chains below, sequenced in a study of shared clonotypes between healthy human individuals. TCRdb's table, derived via immunoSEQ multiplex PCR, lists solely in-frame clones and lacks some. This sample has some 2 million clones, with approximately 95% found just once. CD45RO-negative cells were positively selected for CCR7, leaving out terminally differentiated effector memory CD45RA+ cells. Specimen: naive CD8+ T cells sorted from blood. These receptors all come from a man aged 18 to 35 in good health.

The rearrangement joins TRBV28 to TRBJ1-4; no reliable D call. Germline lookup yields CDR1 MDHEN and CDR2 SYDVKM. The ends were cut back, 1 base at V and 16 bases at J, with 10 bases in the middle. The CDR3 has 11 residues. This chain's CDR3 is CASSLSGIPFF. In DNA, the CDR3 is TGTGCCAGCAGTTTATCGGGGATTCCGTTTTTT.

The rearrangement joins TRBV6-6 to TRBJ1-6, with no clear D. From germline, CDR1 is MNHNY and CDR2 SVGAGI (reference sequence). The V gene lost 7 bases and the J gene lost 4 bases, with 11 bases spanning the gap. The CDR3 totals 14 residues. The CDR3 sequence: CASTLTQYNSPLHF. CDR3 DNA: TGTGCCAGCACTCTAACACAGTATAATTCACCCCTCCACTTT.

The chain has TRBV6-9 and TRBJ2-7; D possibly uses TRBD1 or TRBD2 (6 bases each). The ends were cut back, 7 bases at V and 2 bases at J, with 18 bases in the middle. The CDR3 sequence is 15 residues long. CDR1 and CDR2 from the germline V gene are MNHGY and SVAAGI. CDR3 protein: CASKRGDGNTYEQYF. CDR3 nucleotide sequence: TGTGCCAGCAAAAGGGGGGACGGAAATACCTACGAGCAGTACTTC.

DNA for the CDR3: TGTGCCAGCAGTTGGGACAGTTCGAGCTCCTATAATTCACCCCTCCACTTT. The encoded protein is CASSWDSSSSYNSPLHF. The chain links TRBV27 to TRBJ1-6, with 7 bases that match TRBD1. With V trimmed by 4 bases and J by 0 bases, 6 bases remained unmatched. CDR3 length: 17 residues. CDR1 is MNHEY, CDR2 SMNVEV, per germline (reference sequence).

This clone was found once. V is TRBV10-1 and J is TRBJ2-2; no clear D. This CDR3 has 15 residues. Trimming removed 3 bases from V and 1 base from J, with 9 bases in between. Germline V gene sequence: CDR1 WNHNN, CDR2 SYGVQD (reference sequence). The CDR3 region has the DNA TGCGCCAGCAGTGAAGTCGGGCTGAACACCGGGGAGCTGTTTTTT. Its protein is CASSEVGLNTGELFF.

The rearrangement links TRBV4-1 to TRBJ2-5; 7 bases fit TRBD1. Germline V gives CDR1 MGHRA, CDR2 YSYEKL. The CDR3 spans 15 residues. The V gene end was trimmed by 4 bases and the J gene end by 2 bases; junction bases not matched to a gene: 7. The CDR3 loop is CASSRWDSYQETQYF. In DNA form, the CDR3 reads TGCGCCAGCAGCCGCTGGGACAGCTATCAAGAGACCCAGTACTTC.

This clone was picked up a small number of times. The chain has TRBV28 and TRBJ1-1; maybe TRBD1 (5 bases). The CDR3 runs to 14 residues. Germline-derived CDR1 and CDR2 are MDHEN and SYDVKM. Trimming removed 3 bases at V and 2 bases at J, with 10 bases between. The CDR3 reads CASSFIGGNTEAFF. The CDR3 DNA sequence: TGTGCCAGCAGTTTTATTGGGGGAAACACTGAAGCTTTCTTT.

The chain uses TRBV9 and TRBJ1-5, with D uncertain. V was cut by 4 bases and J by 10 bases, with 9 bases left in between. Germline V gene lookup returns CDR1 SGDLS and CDR2 YYNGEE. This CDR3 contains 11 residues. The DNA of the CDR3 is TGTGCCAGCAGCCCCGGTGATCCCCAGCATTTT. This codes for CASSPGDPQHF.

This chain uses TRBV27 with TRBJ2-7; D might be TRBD2 (6 bases). V lost 3 bases, J lost 2 bases, and 11 bases lay in between. This CDR3 contains 14 residues. CDR1 and CDR2 from the germline V gene are MNHEY and SMNVEV (reference sequence). DNA of the CDR3: TGTGCCAGCAGTTTGACGGGAGACGCCTACGAGCAGTACTTC. The encoded protein is CASSLTGDAYEQYF.

This clone was detected only once. This chain connects TRBV4-3 to TRBJ1-2; no clear D gene. The CDR3 is 13 residues long. In germline, CDR1 is LGHNA, CDR2 YSLEER. Between the trimmed V and J ends, which lost 0 bases and 7 bases, there was a span of 9 bases. The CDR3 nucleotides read TGCGCCAGCAGCCAAGAATCCCAAGGTGGCTACACCTTC. This sequence encodes CASSQESQGGYTF.

The chain combines TRBV4-3 with TRBJ2-7; weak D call: TRBD1 (6 bases). V gave up 0 bases and J gave up 1 base, with 13 bases separating them. The CDR3 covers 16 residues. Germline V gene lookup returns CDR1 LGHNA and CDR2 YSLEER. CDR3 in DNA: TGCGCCAGCAGCCAAGATAGGACAGTCTTTTCCTACGAGCAGTACTTC. This translates into CASSQDRTVFSYEQYF.

This clone was detected once. The chain has TRBV5-6 and TRBJ2-1; D remains ambiguous. Deletions cut 4 bases from V and 8 bases from J, with 10 bases between. CDR3 length equals 12 residues. Germline V gene lookup returns CDR1 SGHDT and CDR2 YYEEEE. The CDR3 here is CASSPGSDEQFF. The CDR3 DNA reads TGTGCCAGCAGCCCCGGGTCGGATGAGCAGTTCTTC. The full variable domain, in which reference TRBV5-6 and TRBJ2-1 provide the parts outside the CDR3, is DAGVTQSPTHLIKTRGQQVTLRCSPKSGHDTVSWYQQALGQGPQFIFQYYEEEERQRGNFPDRFSGHQFPNYSSELNVNALLLGDSALYLCASSPGSDEQFFGPGTRLTVL.

This chain joins TRBV7-6 and TRBJ2-7; TRBD2 aligns across 9 bases. The junction had 3 bases not matched to a gene; V was cut back by 2 bases and J by 4 bases. CDR1 and CDR2 (germline): SGHVS, FNYEAQ. This CDR3 is built from 14 residues. DNA for the CDR3: TGTGCCAGCAGCTTACTAGCGGGGATGTACGAGCAGTACTTC. This encodes CASSLLAGMYEQYF.

This chain uses TRBV6-1 with TRBJ2-1, with D possibly being TRBD1 (6 bases). V lost 6 bases to trimming and J lost 0 bases, with 12 bases between them. Germline V gene data show CDR1 as MNHNS and CDR2 as SASEGT. The CDR3 totals 15 residues. This CDR3 is CASSADRSSYNEQFF. CDR3 bases: TGTGCCAGCAGCGCCGACAGGAGCTCCTACAATGAGCAGTTCTTC.

With regard to this clone: Other DNA sequences in this specimen translate into the identical CDR3. The genes are TRBV28 and TRBJ2-3, with D uncertain. The germline V gene has CDR1 MDHEN and CDR2 SYDVKM. V lost 3 bases and J 1 base, leaving 2 bases between the germline ends. CDR3 length: 12 residues. CDR3 amino acids: CASSFRTDTQYF. The DNA of the CDR3 is TGTGCCAGCAGTTTTCGCACAGATACGCAGTATTTT.

This chain joins TRBV4-1 and TRBJ2-1; unclear D gene. CDR3 length: 13 residues. Germline V gene lookup returns CDR1 MGHRA and CDR2 YSYEKL. Trimming removed 1 base at V and 10 bases at J, with 11 bases between. This CDR3 reads CASSQGISGEQFF. The CDR3, as DNA: TGCGCCAGCAGCCAAGGGATATCTGGGGAGCAGTTCTTC.

The CDR3 loop reads CSVVIRDRDYGYTF. Here the CDR3 DNA reads TGCAGCGTTGTAATTCGGGACAGGGACTATGGCTACACCTTC. The J gene is TRBJ1-2, the V gene TRBV29-1, with 9 bases identical to TRBD1. In germline, CDR1 is SQVTM, CDR2 ANQGSEA. The CDR3 has 14 residues. V dropped 4 bases and J dropped 3; count of bases not matched to a gene: 6.

This CDR3 reads CASSLEQGWSDTQYF. Here the CDR3 DNA reads TGCGCCAGCAGCTTGGAACAGGGCTGGTCAGATACGCAGTATTTT. This chain connects TRBV5-1 to TRBJ2-3, with D tentatively TRBD1 (6 bases). CDR1 is SGHRS, CDR2 YFSETQ, per germline. The CDR3 contains 15 residues. V was trimmed by 0 bases and J by 4 bases, leaving 12 bases between them.

The rearrangement joins TRBV27 to TRBJ2-5; 10 bases line up with TRBD1. This CDR3 is built from 15 residues. V lost 5 bases, J lost 4 bases, and 7 bases stayed unmatched. Germline assignment: CDR1 MNHEY and CDR2 SMNVEV (reference sequence). This CDR3 is CASSPPTGGRETQYF. CDR3 coding DNA: TGTGCCAGCAGTCCCCCGACAGGGGGCAGAGAGACCCAGTACTTC.